The clone carrying this TCR beta chain was observed a few times. This entry comes from a study of human T cells and chemical hapten exposure. Study context: On approximately 2 cm by approximately 2 cm of upper inner arm skin, sensitization was performed with 2% DPC. Diphenylcyclopropenone, dosed weekly to the scalp, was given to patients throughout the approximately 25-week study.

The germline V gene has CDR1 DFQATT and CDR2 SNEGSKA (reference sequence). Trimming cost V 7 bases and J 9 bases; bases outside gene matches: 8. The CDR3 is 12 residues long. Each CDR3 protein gets one entry after TCRdb re-called the RACE reads with MiXCR. Of approximately 260,000 distinct CDR3 sequences in the sample, about 8.1% were seen once. Time point: pre-sensitization, week 0. This sample's treatment: therapeutic diphenylcyclopropenone sensitization with weekly scalp DPC. Those who donated were patients with alopecia, 18 to 70 years of age, and suitable for DPC. It was from unfractionated whole blood that total RNA was extracted.

Sequences were derived from whole blood, sampled in connection with sensitization to the hapten diphenylcyclopropenone (DPC). The origin of this receptor is a woman in her 40s with alopecia areata. Some clones in this sample may be carry-over from other donors' samples. The chain is built from TRBV20-1 and TRBJ2-1; TRBD2 aligns across 8 bases. CDR3 in DNA: TGCAGTGTTGGTAGCGGGACGGGTGAGCAGTTCTTC. Amino acid sequence: CSVGSGTGEQFF.